Listed here are 15 T cell receptor beta chains from one sample, sequenced in a study of regulatory T cells in long-lasting Graves disease. The TCR beta library used iRepertoire HTBI primers with Arm-PCR amplification of CDR3. TCRdb re-analysed the multiplex PCR reads in MiXCR, keeping a single row per CDR3 protein. The data hold roughly 300,000 distinct CDR3 sequences, with 22% observed a single time. Described time point: persistent/refractory GD, antithyroid drugs over 5 years with positive TRAb. PBMC RNA served as the TCR library source. The material was peripheral blood mononuclear cells (PBMCs), obtained when the disease was refractory, from a patient treated with antithyroid drugs. Source of these receptors: a female donor with Graves disease.

Regarding this clonotype: With a much larger clone just one base away, this may be a read error. The chain joins TRBV12-3 or TRBV12-4 to TRBJ2-7, with a possible D match to TRBD2 (6 bases). The CDR3 extends over 12 amino acids. V was clipped by 5 bases and J by 6 bases, with 11 bases between them. The CDR3 DNA is TGTGCCAGCAGTGGGAGGACTTCCGAGCAGTACTTC. Protein: CASSGRTSEQYF.

This clonotype has just a few counts. The chain links TRBV29-1 to TRBJ2-7; D is unresolved. Germline V CDR1 and CDR2: SQVTM, ANQGSEA. V shed 0 bases and J shed 0 bases, with 9 bases lying between them. The CDR3 has 14 amino acids. The CDR3 nucleotides read TGCAGCGTTGAAGATGGGTACAACTCCTACGAGCAGTACTTC. Its translation is CSVEDGYNSYEQYF.

This clonotype showed up just a few times. The chain carries TRBV29-1 and TRBJ1-1, with D perhaps TRBD1 (6 bases). The CDR3 length is 14 residues. CDR1 SQVTM and CDR2 ANQGSEA come from the germline V gene. Trimming took 4 bases from V and 1 from J, leaving 13 bases between them. Here the CDR3 reads CSVAAGAGNTEAFF. Written as DNA, the CDR3 is TGCAGCGTTGCAGCGGGGGCTGGGAACACTGAAGCTTTCTTT.

This clonotype appeared many times. The chain is built from TRBV28 and TRBJ2-6; unclear D gene. Per the germline V gene, CDR1 is MDHEN and CDR2 is SYDVKM. The CDR3 sequence is 13 residues long. Trimming removed 7 bases from V and 5 bases from J, with 9 bases in between. The CDR3 region has the DNA TGTGCCAGCAAGCCCGCCTGGGCCAACGTCCTGACTTTC. Protein product: CASKPAWANVLTF.

This clonotype appeared many times. The chain uses TRBV2 and TRBJ2-5, with D possibly being TRBD1 or TRBD2 (7 bases each). Deletions cut 7 bases from V and 9 bases from J, with 12 bases between. CDR1 is SNHLY and CDR2 is FYNNEI in the germline V gene. The CDR3 spans 11 residues. CDR3: CASKQGGAQYF. The DNA of the CDR3 is TGTGCCAGCAAGCAGGGGGGGGCCCAGTACTTC.

Points on this clonotype: A read error may be the cause here, since a much bigger clone is one base away. The J gene is TRBJ2-5, the V gene TRBV11-2; 8 nucleotides agree with TRBD1. CDR3 length: 15 residues. Germline CDR1 SGHAT, CDR2 FQNNGV. The CDR3 nucleotides are TGTGCCCGCAGCTCCTCCGGGACAGGTTCCGAGACCCAGTACTTC. It is translated as CARSSSGTGSETQYF.

This clonotype came up many times. The genes are TRBV14 and TRBJ2-5; the D gene is possibly TRBD1 (6 bases). V was cut by 1 base and J by 5 bases, with 17 bases left in between. Germline-derived CDR1 and CDR2 are SGHDN and FVKESK. There are 16 residues in the CDR3. The CDR3 loop is CASSQGRQGMTETQYF. The CDR3 DNA reads TGTGCCAGCAGCCAAGGGAGGCAGGGGATGACGGAGACCCAGTACTTC. Together with reference TRBV14 and TRBJ2-5, the CDR3 gives the full variable domain: EAGVTQFPSHSVIEKGQTVTLRCDPISGHDNLYWYRRVMGKEIKFLLHFVKESKQDESGMPNNRFLAERTGGTYSTLKVQPAELEDSGVYFCASSQGRQGMTETQYFGPGTRLLVL.

This clonotype was counted ten times or more. This chain uses TRBV15 with TRBJ1-1; weak D call: TRBD1 (5 bases). This CDR3 has 18 amino acids. V was clipped by 3 bases and J by 1 base, with 21 bases between them. Germline CDR1 and CDR2: LNHNV and YYDKDF (reference sequence). Here the CDR3 DNA reads TGTGCCACCAGCAGCCCTCAGTCCCAGGGATACCCGAACACTGAAGCTTTCTTT. The encoded protein is CATSSPQSQGYPNTEAFF.

This chain joins TRBV5-1 and TRBJ2-5; perhaps TRBD2 as D (5 bases). The germline CDR1 and CDR2 sequences are SGHRS and YFSETQ. The CDR3 covers 16 residues. V lost 4 bases to trimming and J lost 1 base, with 17 bases between them. This CDR3 is CASSRAPGGAQETQYF. The CDR3 region has the DNA TGCGCCAGCAGCCGGGCCCCCGGAGGAGCCCAAGAGACCCAGTACTTC.

This clonotype was picked up many times. V is TRBV6-1 and J is TRBJ1-2; D not resolved. Germline V gives CDR1 MNHNS, CDR2 SASEGT. V lost 5 bases and J 6 bases, leaving 7 bases between the germline ends. The CDR3 is made up of 11 amino acids. The DNA for the CDR3 is TGTGCCAGCAGTCGAGTGGATGGCTACACCTTC. Its protein is CASSRVDGYTF.

This chain uses TRBV29-1 with TRBJ1-1, with D hard to call. The germline V gene encodes CDR1 SQVTM and CDR2 ANQGSEA. V dropped 0 bases and J dropped 4 bases, with 6 bases sitting between them. CDR3 length: 12 amino acids. The CDR3 reads CSVEDFSTEAFF. CDR3 in DNA: TGCAGCGTTGAAGACTTTAGCACTGAAGCTTTCTTT.

This clonotype was detected ten times or more. V is TRBV11-2 and J is TRBJ2-5; TRBD2 aligns across 7 bases. The CDR3 loop spans 14 amino acids. Per germline, CDR1 SGHAT and CDR2 FQNNGV. Trimming removed 2 bases from V and 4 bases from J; junction bases left unmatched: 4. CDR3 loop: CASSLRTSAETQYF. CDR3 coding DNA: TGTGCCAGCAGCTTAAGAACTAGCGCAGAGACCCAGTACTTC. Supplemented by reference TRBV11-2 and TRBJ2-5, the full variable domain reads EAGVAQSPRYKIIEKRQSVAFWCNPISGHATLYWYQQILGQGPKLLIQFQNNGVVDDSQLPKDRFSAERLKGVDSTLKIQPAKLEDSAVYLCASSLRTSAETQYFGPGTRLLVL.

This clonotype was seen at least ten times. In nucleotides, the CDR3 is TGTGCCAGCAGACCCCAAACAGGGCCCCTCTATGGCTACACCTTC. Translated: CASRPQTGPLYGYTF. V usage is TRBV12-3 or TRBV12-4 and J usage is TRBJ1-2; weak D call: TRBD1 (6 bases). CDR3 length equals 15 residues. The V end was cut by 6 bases, the J end by 4 bases, with 18 bases between.

This clonotype was recorded many times. This chain joins TRBV29-1 and TRBJ2-2; 8 nucleotides line up with TRBD1. The CDR3 contains 15 residues. CDR1 is SQVTM, CDR2 ANQGSEA, per germline. The ends lost 6 bases at V and 1 base at J; junction bases unmatched: 7. The CDR3 coding sequence is TGCAGCGTCGTACCCGGGACAGGGAACACCGGGGAGCTGTTTTTT. Translated, it gives CSVVPGTGNTGELFF.

This clonotype appeared many times. The chain is built from TRBV7-3 and TRBJ2-5, with unresolved D. This CDR3 has 15 amino acids. Germline V gene sequence: CDR1 SGHTA, CDR2 FQGTGA. V was clipped by 6 bases and J by 5 bases, with 19 bases between them. CDR3: CASSLADTLGETQYF. CDR3 bases: TGTGCCAGCAGTCTGGCCGACACTTTGGGGGAGACCCAGTACTTC.